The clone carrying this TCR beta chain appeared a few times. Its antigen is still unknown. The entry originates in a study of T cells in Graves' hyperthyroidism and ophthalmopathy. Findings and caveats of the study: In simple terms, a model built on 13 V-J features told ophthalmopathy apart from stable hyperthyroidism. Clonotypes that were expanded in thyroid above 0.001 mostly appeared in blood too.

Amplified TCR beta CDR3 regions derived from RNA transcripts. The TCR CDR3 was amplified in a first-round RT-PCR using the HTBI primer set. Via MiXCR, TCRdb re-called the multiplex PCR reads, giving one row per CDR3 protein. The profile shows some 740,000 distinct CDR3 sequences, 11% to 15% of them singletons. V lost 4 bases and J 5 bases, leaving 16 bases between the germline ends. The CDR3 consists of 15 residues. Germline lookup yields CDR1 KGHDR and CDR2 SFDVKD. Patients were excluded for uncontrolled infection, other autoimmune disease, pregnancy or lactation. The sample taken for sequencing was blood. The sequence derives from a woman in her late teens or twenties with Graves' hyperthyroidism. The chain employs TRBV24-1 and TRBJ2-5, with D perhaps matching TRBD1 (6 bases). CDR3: CATSDRGQVRETQYF. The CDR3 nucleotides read TGTGCCACCAGTGACAGGGGACAAGTTCGGGAGACCCAGTACTTC.